One and the same sample provided the 23 T cell receptor beta chains below, sequenced in a study of blood T cell repertoires in COVID-19 (dated by TCRdb to the early 2020s). The library was built by means of the immunoSEQ multiplex PCR assay. TCRdb provides this immuneACCESS table in a form limited to in-frame rearrangements. Some clones are lacking; in checked studies, under half of them reflect an unresolved V gene, and why the rest are absent is not known. Counted in this sample were 200,000 to 300,000 clones; more than 75% of them appeared once. The top ten hold about 9.2% of the sample. The sequenced sample consisted of peripheral blood. The receptors were sampled from a man aged 35 to 55 who had recovered from COVID-19.

The chain uses TRBV10-3 and TRBJ2-2; D gene unclear. The CDR3 length is 12 residues. Germline CDR1 is ENHRY and CDR2 is SYGVKD. V gave up 4 bases and J gave up 6 bases, with 6 bases separating them. The CDR3 here is CAISVSPGELFF. CDR3 coding DNA: TGTGCCATCAGTGTTAGTCCCGGGGAGCTGTTTTTT.

The genes are TRBV27 and TRBJ1-5; TRBD1 is a possible D gene (6 bases). In germline, CDR1 is MNHEY, CDR2 SMNVEV (reference sequence). The CDR3 is made up of 14 amino acids. V lost 6 bases, J lost 5 bases, and 14 bases lay in between. The CDR3 DNA sequence: TGTGCCAGCAGCCAGACAGGCAGGTATCAGCCCCAGCATTTT. It specifies CASSQTGRYQPQHF.

This clone was seen a few times. J is TRBJ2-7 and V is TRBV5-6, with 8 bases lining up with TRBD1. Germline CDR1 and CDR2: SGHDT and YYEEEE. The CDR3 totals 16 residues. J was trimmed by 5 bases and V by 1 base; bases with no gene match: 11. CDR3 sequence (DNA): TGTGCCAGCAGCTTGCGACGGACAGGGTTGGGTGACGAGCAGTACTTC. Protein: CASSLRRTGLGDEQYF.

The chain combines TRBV4-3 with TRBJ1-2; 7 nucleotides line up with TRBD1. V was clipped by 3 bases and J by 8 bases; unmatched bases: 18. Germline assignment: CDR1 LGHNA and CDR2 YSLEER. There are 17 residues in the CDR3. CDR3: CASSHTIRTGGPRGYTF. CDR3 coding DNA: TGCGCCAGCAGCCATACCATAAGGACAGGTGGGCCTAGGGGCTACACCTTC.

This chain connects TRBV11-2 to TRBJ2-1; 9 bases are a match to TRBD2. The CDR3 has 16 amino acids. Losses at the gene ends were 1 base for V and 4 bases for J; bases not matched to a gene: 5. Germline CDR1 is SGHAT and CDR2 is FQNNGV. CDR3 protein: CASSLAAGGRYNEQFF. The DNA for the CDR3 is TGTGCCAGCAGCTTAGCGGCGGGGGGGCGATACAATGAGCAGTTCTTC.

This chain connects TRBV24-1 to TRBJ2-1; 10 nucleotides agree with TRBD2. V gave up 3 bases and J gave up 3 bases; unmatched junction bases: 4. Germline assignment: CDR1 KGHDR and CDR2 SFDVKD. The CDR3 has 16 residues. CDR3 bases: TGTGCCACCAGTGATAGCGGGAGGGATAGCTACAATGAGCAGTTCTTC. Translation gives CATSDSGRDSYNEQFF.

This clone was seen only a few times. The V call is TRBV10-3, the J call TRBJ1-2, with TRBD1 matching over 8 bases. J was trimmed by 4 bases and V by 4 bases; bases with no gene match: 8. CDR3 length: 15 residues. CDR1 and CDR2 (germline): ENHRY, SYGVKD. CDR3 DNA sequence: TGTGCCATCAGTGCTAGACAGGGGTCCGTCTATGGCTACACCTTC. This encodes CAISARQGSVYGYTF.

This CDR3 reads CASSLAGGPQDTQYF. The DNA for the CDR3 is TGTGCCAGCAGCTTGGCGGGGGGGCCGCAAGATACGCAGTATTTT. The chain employs TRBV5-6 and TRBJ2-3, with TRBD2 matching 8 bases. V lost 0 bases and J lost 5; bases outside the gene matches: 5. This CDR3 is built from 15 residues. CDR1 and CDR2 (germline): SGHDT, YYEEEE.

This clone was seen a single time. The rearrangement links TRBV4-3 to TRBJ2-3; no firm D call. CDR3 size: 16 residues. Trimming took off 0 bases at V and 0 bases at J, with 10 bases between the two ends. Germline V gene lookup returns CDR1 LGHNA and CDR2 YSLEER. The CDR3, as DNA: TGCGCCAGCAGCCAAGATATAACAGCTAGCACAGATACGCAGTATTTT. Translated, it gives CASSQDITASTDTQYF.

As for this clone: One end of the junction fails to match germline, which may point to a read error. Other DNA variants within this sample encode the same CDR3. The rearrangement links TRBV15 to TRBJ2-7; possibly TRBD2 for D (5 bases). Germline V CDR1 and CDR2: LNHNV, YYDKDF (reference sequence). The CDR3 loop spans 13 amino acids. DNA of the CDR3: TGTGCCACCAGCAGAGATGGAGGCTACGAGCAATACTTC. Protein: CATSRDGGYEQYF.

The V and J genes are TRBV5-6 and TRBJ1-2; D is ambiguous. There are 14 residues in the CDR3. The V end was cut by 0 bases, the J end by 4 bases, with 10 bases between. CDR1 and CDR2 from the germline V gene are SGHDT and YYEEEE. The CDR3 loop reads CASSLGEGTYGYTF. The CDR3 DNA reads TGTGCCAGCAGCTTGGGGGAGGGAACCTATGGCTACACCTTC.

This chain uses TRBV7-3 with TRBJ2-1, with D perhaps TRBD2 (6 bases). Trimming left V 4 bases short and J 6 bases short, with 13 bases between. The germline V gene encodes CDR1 SGHTA and CDR2 FQGTGA. The CDR3 runs 14 residues. CDR3 DNA sequence: TGTGCCAGCAGCTCGGGACTGGGGCTCAATGAGCAGTTCTTC. It is translated as CASSSGLGLNEQFF.

This chain connects TRBV12-3 or TRBV12-4 to TRBJ1-5, with D uncertain. This CDR3 has 13 residues. Trimming took 3 bases from V and 7 from J, leaving 10 bases between them. CDR3 sequence: CASSFSGGQPQHF. CDR3 bases: TGTGCCAGCAGTTTTTCGGGTGGACAGCCCCAGCATTTT.

V and J are TRBV2 and TRBJ1-5; a possible D gene is TRBD1 (5 bases). The CDR3 totals 18 residues. The V end lost 9 bases, the J end lost 0 bases, and 24 bases lay between the germline ends. Germline-derived CDR1 and CDR2 are SNHLY and FYNNEI. CDR3 in DNA: TGTGCCAGGCCTAGGCAACAGGACCACCTCTATAGCAATCAGCCCCAGCATTTT. Its translation is CARPRQQDHLYSNQPQHF.

CDR3 nucleotide sequence: TGTGCCAGCAGCTTAGGACCCCAGCAGGGCTATGGCTACACCTTC. This translates into CASSLGPQQGYGYTF. The chain couples TRBV7-2 to TRBJ1-2; a weak D match, TRBD1 (5 bases). Germline CDR1 SGHTA, CDR2 FQGNSA. V lost 1 base and J 4 bases, leaving 13 bases between the germline ends. The CDR3 is made up of 15 amino acids.

The chain has TRBV7-2 and TRBJ2-7; 8 positions agree with TRBD2. CDR1 is SGHTA, CDR2 FQGNSA, per germline. The CDR3 runs to 15 residues. The V and J ends lost 2 bases and 4 bases, in that order; junction bases with no gene match: 7. CDR3 amino acids: CASSLSPGGPYEQYF. DNA of the CDR3: TGTGCCAGCAGCTTAAGCCCGGGAGGGCCTTACGAGCAGTACTTC.

As regards this clone: At the DNA level, this CDR3 is encoded by other sequences in the same sample as well. The CDR3 sequence is CASSVGGRGYEQYF. The CDR3 bases are TGTGCCAGCAGCGTAGGAGGGAGGGGTTACGAGCAGTACTTC. This sequence joins TRBV9 and TRBJ2-7; 7 bases map to TRBD2. The J segment lost 4 bases and the V segment lost 0 bases, leaving 4 bases of the junction unmatched. The CDR3 sequence is 14 residues long. The germline gives CDR1 SGDLS, CDR2 YYNGEE.

V and J are TRBV5-1 and TRBJ2-2; D is undetermined. The CDR3 has 16 residues. V lost 3 bases and J lost 1, with 13 bases in between. Per germline, CDR1 SGHRS and CDR2 YFSETQ. This CDR3 is CASSSTQYENTGELFF. DNA of the CDR3: TGCGCCAGCAGCTCAACACAATACGAGAACACCGGGGAGCTGTTTTTT. The entire variable domain, with the rest obtained from reference TRBV5-1 and TRBJ2-2, is as follows: KAGVTQTPRYLIKTRGQQVTLSCSPISGHRSVSWYQQTPGQGLQFLFEYFSETQRNKGNFPGRFSGRQFSNSRSEMNVSTLELGDSALYLCASSSTQYENTGELFFGEGSRLTVL.

The genes are TRBV19 and TRBJ1-1, with a possible D match to TRBD1 (5 bases). This CDR3 comprises 14 residues. Germline assignment: CDR1 LNHDA and CDR2 SQIVND (reference sequence). Trimming took off 5 bases at V and 6 bases at J, with 16 bases between the two ends. CDR3 sequence (DNA): TGTGCCAGTAGTGTTCAGGGTGTTAGAGCTGAAGCTTTCTTT. The encoded protein is CASSVQGVRAEAFF.

The V and J genes are TRBV9 and TRBJ2-7; weak D call: TRBD1 (6 bases). Germline V gene sequence: CDR1 SGDLS, CDR2 YYNGEE. V lost 1 base and J 6 bases, leaving 17 bases between the germline ends. The CDR3 sequence is 15 residues long. The CDR3 nucleotides are TGTGCCAGCAGCGTATCCGGGACAAGCGATGGCGAGCAGTACTTC. As protein: CASSVSGTSDGEQYF. Drawing the rest from reference TRBV9 and TRBJ2-7, the complete variable domain is DSGVTQTPKHLITATGQRVTLRCSPRSGDLSVYWYQQSLDQGLQFLIQYYNGEERAKGNILERFSAQQFPDLHSELNLSSLELGDSALYFCASSVSGTSDGEQYFGPGTRLTVT.

This sequence joins TRBV30 and TRBJ1-5; D not resolved. Germline V gives CDR1 GTSNPN, CDR2 SVGIG (reference sequence). The CDR3 is made up of 13 amino acids. Trimming removed 2 bases at V and 4 bases at J, with 9 bases between. CDR3 nucleotide sequence: TGTGCCTGGAGTACCCGAGAAAATCAGCCCCAGCATTTT. Amino acids: CAWSTRENQPQHF.

The CDR3 DNA sequence: TGTGCCAGCAGCTTACGGACAGGGATAAGGAATCAGCCCCAGCATTTT. Translating it yields CASSLRTGIRNQPQHF. The chain combines TRBV2 with TRBJ1-5, with TRBD1 identical over 8 bases. This CDR3 has 16 amino acids. With V trimmed by 6 bases and J by 4 bases, 11 bases remained unmatched. The V gene's germline CDR1 is SNHLY and CDR2 FYNNEI.

The chain joins TRBV10-1 to TRBJ1-1; 8 bases align to TRBD1. V lost 2 bases to trimming and J lost 8 bases; unmatched junction nucleotides: 4. Looked up from germline, CDR1 is WNHNN and CDR2 is SYGVQD (reference sequence). The CDR3 length is 13 residues. For the CDR3, the DNA is TGCGCCAGCAGTGAGCCTCGGACAGGGGAAGCTTTCTTT. This sequence encodes CASSEPRTGEAFF.